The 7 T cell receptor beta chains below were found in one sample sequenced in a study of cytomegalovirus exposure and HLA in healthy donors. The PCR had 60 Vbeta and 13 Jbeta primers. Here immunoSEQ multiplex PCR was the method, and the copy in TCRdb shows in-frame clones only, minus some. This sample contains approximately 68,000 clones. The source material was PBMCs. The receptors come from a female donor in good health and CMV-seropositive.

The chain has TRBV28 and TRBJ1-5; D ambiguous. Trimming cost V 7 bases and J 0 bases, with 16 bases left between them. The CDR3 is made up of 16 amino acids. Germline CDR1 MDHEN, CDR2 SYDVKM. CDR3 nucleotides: TGTGCCAGCATCCAACACTCCTACAGTAGCAATCAGCCCCAGCATTTT. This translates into CASIQHSYSSNQPQHF.

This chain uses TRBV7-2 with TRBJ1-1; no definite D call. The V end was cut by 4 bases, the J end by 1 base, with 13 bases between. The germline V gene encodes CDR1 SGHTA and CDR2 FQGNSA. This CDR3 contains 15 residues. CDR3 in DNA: TGTGCCAGCAGCTCCCCCGGGGATGGGAACACTGAAGCTTTCTTT. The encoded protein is CASSSPGDGNTEAFF.

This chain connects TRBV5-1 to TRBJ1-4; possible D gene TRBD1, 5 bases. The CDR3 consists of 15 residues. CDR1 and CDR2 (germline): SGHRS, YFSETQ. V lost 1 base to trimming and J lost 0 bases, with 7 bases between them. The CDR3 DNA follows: TGCGCCAGCAGCTTGAGGGGAACAACTAATGAAAAACTGTTTTTT. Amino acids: CASSLRGTTNEKLFF.

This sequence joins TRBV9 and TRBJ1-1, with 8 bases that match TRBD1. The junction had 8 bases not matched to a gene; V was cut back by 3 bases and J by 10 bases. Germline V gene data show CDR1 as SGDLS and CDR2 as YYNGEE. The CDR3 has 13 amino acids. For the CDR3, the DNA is TGTGCCAGCAGCGGAGACAGGGGTCTTGGAGCTTTCTTT. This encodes CASSGDRGLGAFF.

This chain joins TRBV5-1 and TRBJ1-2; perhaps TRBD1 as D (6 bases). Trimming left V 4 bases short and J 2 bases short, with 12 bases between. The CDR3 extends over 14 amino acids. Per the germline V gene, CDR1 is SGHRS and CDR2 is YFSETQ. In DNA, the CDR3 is TGCGCCAGCAGCCACGTCAGGGGAAACTATGGCTACACCTTC. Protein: CASSHVRGNYGYTF.

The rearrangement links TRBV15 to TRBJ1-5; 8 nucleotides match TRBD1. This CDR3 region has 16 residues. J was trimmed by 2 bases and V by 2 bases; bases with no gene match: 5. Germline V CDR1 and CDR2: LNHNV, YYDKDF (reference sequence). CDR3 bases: TGTGCCACCAGCAGACTCGGACAGGGAGGCAATCAGCCCCAGCATTTT. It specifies CATSRLGQGGNQPQHF.

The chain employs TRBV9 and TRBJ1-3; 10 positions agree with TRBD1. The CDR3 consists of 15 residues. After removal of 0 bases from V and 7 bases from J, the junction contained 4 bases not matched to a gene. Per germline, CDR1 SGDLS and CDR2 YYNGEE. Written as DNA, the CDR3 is TGTGCCAGCAGCGTAGCACCGGGACAGGGGAACACCATATATTTT. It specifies CASSVAPGQGNTIYF.